Here is one T cell receptor beta chain with its context. V lost 3 bases and J 8 bases, leaving 14 bases between the germline ends. CDR1 is SGHNT, CDR2 YYREEE, per germline (reference sequence). The CDR3 has 14 residues. The sample originates from a study of shared clonotypes between healthy human individuals. CD4+ cell separation produced CD45RA+ naive and CD45RA-negative memory subsets. In the authors' methods: ImmunoSEQ output lacked quality scores and full-length reads, limiting matched filtering. The table came from immunoSEQ multiplex PCR; TCRdb's copy has only in-frame clones and leaves some out. Clone size and V and J calls were adopted from that table, with D and trimming inferred from the DNA. Here the sample spans about 2.4 million clones, 93% being singletons.

The genes are TRBV5-4 and TRBJ2-2; D is undetermined. Sequenced input: naive CD4+ T cells from PBMCs. Subset defined: CD45RA+ positively selected. The TCR comes from a man younger than 35 in good health. Some clones in this sample may be carry-over from other donors' samples. CDR3 loop: CASSSGVGAGELFF. The DNA for the CDR3 is TGTGCCAGCAGCTCCGGAGTAGGCGCGGGGGAGCTGTTTTTT.